One sample yielded the 13 T cell receptor beta chains listed below, sequenced in a study of PD-L1 blockade in urothelial cancer. As to time point: peripheral blood 6 weeks after treatment start. Sequenced by immunoSEQ multiplex PCR; TCRdb stores in-frame clones only, minus some. This table holds 95,000 to 150,000 clones, more than 75% found once. The source was PBMCs, collected around atezolizumab (anti-PD-L1) treatment. Source of these receptors: a man aged 50-59 years with urothelial cancer.

The V call is TRBV5-1, the J call TRBJ1-6; D possibly corresponds to TRBD1 (6 bases). The CDR3 totals 18 residues. The V end was cut by 4 bases, the J end by 1 base, with 18 bases between. Germline CDR1 SGHRS, CDR2 YFSETQ. CDR3 nucleotides: TGCGCCAGCAGCGAGGACCGAGGGGGATTTTCCTATAATTCACCCCTCCACTTT. It translates to CASSEDRGGFSYNSPLHF.

The chain combines TRBV18 with TRBJ2-1, with 10 bases lining up with TRBD1. Germline V gene data show CDR1 as KGHSH and CDR2 as LQKENI. V was pared by 0 bases and J by 0 bases, with 2 bases of the junction left unmatched. The CDR3 extends over 17 amino acids. This CDR3 is CASSPPGQGSSYNEQFF. In DNA, the CDR3 is TGTGCCAGCTCACCACCGGGACAGGGGTCCTCCTACAATGAGCAGTTCTTC.

The gene calls are TRBV27 and TRBJ2-1; 9 positions match TRBD2. The V segment lost 4 bases and the J segment 7 bases; nucleotides outside the gene matches: 8. Germline lookup yields CDR1 MNHEY and CDR2 SMNVEV (reference sequence). The CDR3 covers 15 residues. Here the CDR3 reads CASSSRLAEWNEQFF. CDR3 in DNA: TGTGCCAGCAGTTCCCGACTAGCGGAATGGAATGAGCAGTTCTTC.

The genes are TRBV11-2 and TRBJ2-7; D gene unclear. V lost 2 bases to trimming and J lost 5 bases, with 7 bases between them. Germline V gives CDR1 SGHAT, CDR2 FQNNGV. CDR3 length: 12 amino acids. For the CDR3, the DNA is TGTGCCAGCAGCTTACCGAGTCACGAGCAGTACTTC. This encodes CASSLPSHEQYF.

The V call is TRBV20-1, the J call TRBJ1-4; no clear D. Germline CDR1 is DFQATT and CDR2 is SNEGSKA (reference sequence). Trimming removed 3 bases at V and 8 bases at J, with 7 bases between. The CDR3 has 11 amino acids. CDR3: CSASSREKLFF. The CDR3 DNA reads TGCAGTGCTAGTTCCAGGGAAAAACTGTTTTTT.

This clone was counted a single time. CDR3 amino acids: CASSFQGLFSSPLHF. Written as DNA, the CDR3 is TGTGCCAGCAGCTTCCAGGGCCTTTTTAGTTCACCCCTCCACTTT. This chain connects TRBV7-2 to TRBJ1-6; weak D call: TRBD1 (5 bases). V was shortened by 3 bases and J by 9 bases, with 15 bases between the two germline ends. The CDR3 has 15 amino acids. CDR1 is SGHTA, CDR2 FQGNSA, per germline. The whole variable domain, filled in from reference TRBV7-2 and TRBJ1-6, reads GAGVSQSPSNKVTEKGKDVELRCDPISGHTALYWYRQSLGQGLEFLIYFQGNSAPDKSGLPSDRFSAERTGGSVSTLTIQRTQQEDSAVYLCASSFQGLFSSPLHFGNGTRLTVT.

This clone was recorded once. J is TRBJ2-3 and V is TRBV19; possibly TRBD1 for D (8 bases). V lost 4 bases, J lost 8 bases, and 10 bases lay in between. The CDR3 totals 12 residues. The germline V gene encodes CDR1 LNHDA and CDR2 SQIVND (reference sequence). The CDR3 bases are TGTGCCAGTAGTAACAGGGGGGGTACGCAGTATTTT. Its translation: CASSNRGGTQYF.

V and J are TRBV19 and TRBJ1-5; weak D call: TRBD1 (5 bases). V was cut by 6 bases and J by 4 bases, with 10 bases left in between. The CDR3 has 13 amino acids. The germline V gene encodes CDR1 LNHDA and CDR2 SQIVND (reference sequence). The CDR3 reads CASSIQANQPQHF. For the CDR3, the DNA is TGTGCCAGTAGCATACAGGCGAATCAGCCCCAGCATTTT.

CDR3 loop: CASSILAGGAYEQYF. Here the CDR3 DNA reads TGCGCCAGCAGCATACTAGCGGGTGGGGCCTACGAGCAGTACTTC. The chain couples TRBV5-1 to TRBJ2-7, with TRBD2 identical over 9 bases. Germline V gives CDR1 SGHRS, CDR2 YFSETQ. There are 15 residues in the CDR3. V lost 4 bases to trimming and J lost 2 bases; unmatched junction nucleotides: 7. The full variable domain, rest sourced from reference TRBV5-1 and TRBJ2-7, is KAGVTQTPRYLIKTRGQQVTLSCSPISGHRSVSWYQQTPGQGLQFLFEYFSETQRNKGNFPGRFSGRQFSNSRSEMNVSTLELGDSALYLCASSILAGGAYEQYFGPGTRLTVT.

Details on this clone: The sample holds other DNA sequences that translate to the same CDR3. V is TRBV6-5 and J is TRBJ1-5, with TRBD1 identical over 9 bases. The CDR3 has 14 amino acids. After removal of 4 bases from V and 6 bases from J, the junction contained 4 bases not matched to a gene. Germline-derived CDR1 and CDR2 are MNHEY and SVGAGI. CDR3 DNA sequence: TGTGCCAGCAGTTCCCGGACAGGGGTTCAGCCCCAGCATTTT. Its protein is CASSSRTGVQPQHF.

This clone has just a few counts. The J gene is TRBJ1-1, the V gene TRBV6-5; D is undetermined. Looked up from germline, CDR1 is MNHEY and CDR2 is SVGAGI. There are 13 residues in the CDR3. The V and J ends lost 2 bases and 5 bases respectively, with 9 bases between them. The CDR3 reads CASSYGGWTEAFF. Here the CDR3 DNA reads TGTGCCAGCAGTTACGGAGGTTGGACTGAAGCTTTCTTT.

The CDR3 DNA sequence: TGTGCCAGCAGCTTGGGGGCCCATGAGCAGTTCTTC. Its protein product is CASSLGAHEQFF. The chain combines TRBV5-5 with TRBJ2-1, with D uncertain. CDR1 is SGHKS and CDR2 is YYEKEE in the germline V gene (reference sequence). This CDR3 region has 12 residues. V was shortened by 0 bases and J by 8 bases, with 6 bases between the two germline ends.

The chain is built from TRBV21-1 and TRBJ2-1; TRBD2 reflects the table's D call only, with no check against the DNA. TRBV21-1 is recorded as a pseudogene. The CDR3 spans 15 residues. The chain's CDR3 is CASSKWREGRDEQFF. The CDR3 DNA reads as TGTGCCAGCAGCAAATGGCGGGAGGGCCGCGATGAGCAGTTCTTC.